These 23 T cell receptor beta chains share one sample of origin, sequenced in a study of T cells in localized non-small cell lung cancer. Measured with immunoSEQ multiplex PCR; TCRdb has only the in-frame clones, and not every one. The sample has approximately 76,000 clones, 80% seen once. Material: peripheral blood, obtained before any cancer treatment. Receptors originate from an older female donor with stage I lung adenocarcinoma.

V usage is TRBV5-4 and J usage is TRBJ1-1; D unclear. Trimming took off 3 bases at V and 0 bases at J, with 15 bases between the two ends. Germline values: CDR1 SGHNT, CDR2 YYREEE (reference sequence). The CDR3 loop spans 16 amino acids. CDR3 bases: TGTGCCAGCAGCTCTCCTAGGACGGGAATGAACACTGAAGCTTTCTTT. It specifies CASSSPRTGMNTEAFF.

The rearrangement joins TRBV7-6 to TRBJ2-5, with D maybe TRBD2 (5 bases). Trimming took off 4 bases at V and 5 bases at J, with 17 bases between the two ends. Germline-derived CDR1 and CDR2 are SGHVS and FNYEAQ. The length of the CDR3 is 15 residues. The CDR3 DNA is TGTGCCAGCAGCTCCCATATGGGCGGGCCTGAGACCCAGTACTTC. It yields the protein CASSSHMGGPETQYF. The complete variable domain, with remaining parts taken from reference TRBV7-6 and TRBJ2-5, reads GAGVSQSPRYKVTKRGQDVALRCDPISGHVSLYWYRQALGQGPEFLTYFNYEAQQDKSGLPNDRFSAERPEGSISTLTIQRTEQRDSAMYRCASSSHMGGPETQYFGPGTRLLVL.

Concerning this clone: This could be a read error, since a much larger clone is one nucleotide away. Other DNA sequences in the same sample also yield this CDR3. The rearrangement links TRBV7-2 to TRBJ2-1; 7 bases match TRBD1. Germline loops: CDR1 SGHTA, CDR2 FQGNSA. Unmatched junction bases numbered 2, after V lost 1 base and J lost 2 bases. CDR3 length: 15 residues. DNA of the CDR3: TGTGCCAGCAGCTTAGGGACAGGACCCTACAATGAGCAGTTCTTC. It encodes CASSLGTGPYNEQFF.

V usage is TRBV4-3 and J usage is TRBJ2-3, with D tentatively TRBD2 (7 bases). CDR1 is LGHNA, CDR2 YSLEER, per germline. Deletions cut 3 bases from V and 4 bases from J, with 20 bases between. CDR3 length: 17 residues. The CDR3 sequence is CASSQGRGRAVPDTQYF. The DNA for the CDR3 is TGCGCCAGCAGCCAGGGGAGGGGGAGGGCCGTTCCAGATACGCAGTATTTT.

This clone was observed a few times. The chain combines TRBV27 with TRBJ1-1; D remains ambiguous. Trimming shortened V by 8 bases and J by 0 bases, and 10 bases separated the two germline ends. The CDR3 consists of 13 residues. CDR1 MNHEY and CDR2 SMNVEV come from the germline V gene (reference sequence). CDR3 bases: TGTGCCAGCTCCCCATTTATGAACACTGAAGCTTTCTTT. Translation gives CASSPFMNTEAFF.

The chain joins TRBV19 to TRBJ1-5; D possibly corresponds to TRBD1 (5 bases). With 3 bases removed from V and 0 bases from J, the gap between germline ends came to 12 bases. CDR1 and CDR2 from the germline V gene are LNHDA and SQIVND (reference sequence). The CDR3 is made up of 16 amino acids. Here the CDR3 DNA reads TGTGCCAGTAGTATCCTAAGACAGTCTAGCAATCAGCCCCAGCATTTT. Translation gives CASSILRQSSNQPQHF. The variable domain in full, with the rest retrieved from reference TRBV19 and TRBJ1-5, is DGGITQSPKYLFRKEGQNVTLSCEQNLNHDAMYWYRQDPGQGLRLIYYSQIVNDFQKGDIAEGYSVSREKKESFPLTVTSAQKNPTAFYLCASSILRQSSNQPQHFGDGTRLSIL.

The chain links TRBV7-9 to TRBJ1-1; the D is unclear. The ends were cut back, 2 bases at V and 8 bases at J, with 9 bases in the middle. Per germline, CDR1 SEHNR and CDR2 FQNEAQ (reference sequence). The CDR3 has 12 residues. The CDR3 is CASSLIAGEAFF. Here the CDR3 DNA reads TGTGCCAGCAGCTTAATAGCGGGGGAAGCTTTCTTT.

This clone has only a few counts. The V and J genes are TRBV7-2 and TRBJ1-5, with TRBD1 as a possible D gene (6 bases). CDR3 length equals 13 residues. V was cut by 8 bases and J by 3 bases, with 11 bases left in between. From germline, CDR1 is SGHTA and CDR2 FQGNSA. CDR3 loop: CASGYRANQPQHF. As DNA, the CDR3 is TGTGCCAGCGGATACAGGGCCAATCAGCCCCAGCATTTT.

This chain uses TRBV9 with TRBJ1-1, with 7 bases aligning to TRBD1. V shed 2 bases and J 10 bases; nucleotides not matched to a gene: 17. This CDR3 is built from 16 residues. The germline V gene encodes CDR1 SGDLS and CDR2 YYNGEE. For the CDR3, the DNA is TGTGCCAGCAGCGTGGGGACAGACGTAGTAGGGCTTGGAGCTTTCTTT. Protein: CASSVGTDVVGLGAFF.

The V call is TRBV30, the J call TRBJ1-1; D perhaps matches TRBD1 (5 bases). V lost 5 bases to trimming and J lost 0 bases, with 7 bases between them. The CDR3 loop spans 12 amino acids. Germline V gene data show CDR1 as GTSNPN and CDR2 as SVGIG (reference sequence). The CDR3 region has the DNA TGTGCCTGGCAGGGTATGAACACTGAAGCTTTCTTT. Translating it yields CAWQGMNTEAFF.

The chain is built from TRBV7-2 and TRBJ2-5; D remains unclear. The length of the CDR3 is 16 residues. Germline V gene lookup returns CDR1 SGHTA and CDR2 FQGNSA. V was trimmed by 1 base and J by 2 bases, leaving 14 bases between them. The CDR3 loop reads CASSLEPPQPQETQYF. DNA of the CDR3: TGTGCCAGCAGCTTAGAACCCCCGCAGCCACAAGAGACCCAGTACTTC.

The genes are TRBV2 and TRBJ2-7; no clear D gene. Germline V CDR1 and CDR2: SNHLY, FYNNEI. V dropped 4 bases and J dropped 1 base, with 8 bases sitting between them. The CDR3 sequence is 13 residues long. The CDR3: CASSVGRSYEQYF. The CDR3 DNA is TGTGCCAGCAGTGTAGGCCGTTCCTACGAGCAGTACTTC.

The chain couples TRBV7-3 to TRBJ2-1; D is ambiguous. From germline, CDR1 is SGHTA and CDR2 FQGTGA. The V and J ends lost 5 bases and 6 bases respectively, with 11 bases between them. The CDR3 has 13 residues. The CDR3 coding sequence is TGTGCCAGCAGCCGACTCCCTTCCAATGAGCAGTTCTTC. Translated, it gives CASSRLPSNEQFF.

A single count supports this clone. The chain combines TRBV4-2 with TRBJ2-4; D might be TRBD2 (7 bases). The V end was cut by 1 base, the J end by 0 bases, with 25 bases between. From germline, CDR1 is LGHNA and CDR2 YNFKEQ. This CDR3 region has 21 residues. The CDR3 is CASSQVLIGRGRPQAKNIQYF. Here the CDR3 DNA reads TGTGCCAGCAGCCAAGTCCTGATTGGGCGGGGGCGCCCACAAGCCAAAAACATTCAGTACTTC.

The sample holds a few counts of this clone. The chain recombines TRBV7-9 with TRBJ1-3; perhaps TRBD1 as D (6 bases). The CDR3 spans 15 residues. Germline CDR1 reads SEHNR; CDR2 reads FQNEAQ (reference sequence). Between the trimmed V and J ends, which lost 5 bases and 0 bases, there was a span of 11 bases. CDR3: CASSNRELSGNTIYF. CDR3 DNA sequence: TGTGCCAGCAGCAACAGGGAACTCTCTGGAAACACCATATATTTT.

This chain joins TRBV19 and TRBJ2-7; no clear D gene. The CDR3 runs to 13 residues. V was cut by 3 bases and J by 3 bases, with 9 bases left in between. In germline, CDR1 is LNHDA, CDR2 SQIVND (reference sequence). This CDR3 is CASSIEVSYEQYF. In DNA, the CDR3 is TGTGCCAGTAGTATCGAGGTTAGCTACGAGCAGTACTTC.

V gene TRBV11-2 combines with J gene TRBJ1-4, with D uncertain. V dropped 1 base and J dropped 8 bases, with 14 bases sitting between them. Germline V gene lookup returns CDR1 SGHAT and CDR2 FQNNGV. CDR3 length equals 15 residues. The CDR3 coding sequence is TGTGCCAGCAGCTTAGGAGCCTCATCCGGGGAAAAACTGTTTTTT. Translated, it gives CASSLGASSGEKLFF. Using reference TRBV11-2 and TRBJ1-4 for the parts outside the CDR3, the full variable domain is EAGVAQSPRYKIIEKRQSVAFWCNPISGHATLYWYQQILGQGPKLLIQFQNNGVVDDSQLPKDRFSAERLKGVDSTLKIQPAKLEDSAVYLCASSLGASSGEKLFFGSGTQLSVL.

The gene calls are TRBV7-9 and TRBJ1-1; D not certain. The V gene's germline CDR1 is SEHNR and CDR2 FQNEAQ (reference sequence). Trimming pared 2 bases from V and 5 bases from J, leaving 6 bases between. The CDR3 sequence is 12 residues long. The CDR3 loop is CASSLIGTEAFF. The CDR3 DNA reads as TGTGCCAGCAGCTTAATCGGAACTGAAGCTTTCTTT.

CDR3 amino acids: CATKGDRANTGELFF. CDR3 nucleotides: TGTGCCACCAAGGGGGACAGGGCGAACACCGGGGAGCTGTTTTTT. The chain couples TRBV10-3 to TRBJ2-2; TRBD1 agrees at 9 bases. The CDR3 runs 15 residues. Trimming removed 10 bases from V and 0 bases from J; junction bases left unmatched: 6. Germline V gene lookup returns CDR1 ENHRY and CDR2 SYGVKD.

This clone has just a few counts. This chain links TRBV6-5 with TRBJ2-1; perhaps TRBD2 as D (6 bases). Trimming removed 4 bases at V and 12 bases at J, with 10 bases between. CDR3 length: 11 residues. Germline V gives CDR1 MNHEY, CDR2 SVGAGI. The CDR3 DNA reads TGTGCCAGCAGTTCTGGACTATCGCAGTTCTTC. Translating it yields CASSSGLSQFF.

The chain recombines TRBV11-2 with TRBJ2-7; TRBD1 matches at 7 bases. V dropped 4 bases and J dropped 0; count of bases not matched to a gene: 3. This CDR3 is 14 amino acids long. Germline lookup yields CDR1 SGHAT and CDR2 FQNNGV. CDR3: CASSSTGVSYEQYF. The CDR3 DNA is TGTGCCAGCAGCTCTACAGGGGTCTCCTACGAGCAGTACTTC.

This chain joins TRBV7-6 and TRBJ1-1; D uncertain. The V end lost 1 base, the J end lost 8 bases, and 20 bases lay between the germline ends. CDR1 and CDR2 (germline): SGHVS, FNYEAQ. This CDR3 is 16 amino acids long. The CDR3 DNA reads TGTGCCAGCAGCTTAGGTTCCGATATTGCTCCTTCCGAAGCTTTCTTT. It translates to CASSLGSDIAPSEAFF.

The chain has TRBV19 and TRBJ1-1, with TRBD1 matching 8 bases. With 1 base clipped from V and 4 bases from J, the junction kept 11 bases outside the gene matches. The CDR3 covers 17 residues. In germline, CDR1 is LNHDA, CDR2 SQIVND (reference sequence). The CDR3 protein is CASSIGRQGPLGTEAFF. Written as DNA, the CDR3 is TGTGCCAGTAGTATAGGGAGACAGGGGCCCTTGGGCACTGAAGCTTTCTTT.